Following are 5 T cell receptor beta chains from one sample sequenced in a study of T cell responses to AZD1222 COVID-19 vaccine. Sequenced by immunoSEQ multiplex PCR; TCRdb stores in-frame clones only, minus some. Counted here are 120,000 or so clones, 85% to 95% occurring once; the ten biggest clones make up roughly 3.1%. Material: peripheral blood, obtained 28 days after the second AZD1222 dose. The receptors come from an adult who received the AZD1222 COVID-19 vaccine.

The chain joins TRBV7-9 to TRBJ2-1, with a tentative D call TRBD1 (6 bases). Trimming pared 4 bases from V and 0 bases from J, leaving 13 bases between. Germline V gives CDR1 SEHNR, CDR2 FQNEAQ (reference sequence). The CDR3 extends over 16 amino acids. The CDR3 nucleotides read TGTGCCAGCAGCTCCGGGACAAAGAGCTCCTACAATGAGCAGTTCTTC. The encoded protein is CASSSGTKSSYNEQFF.

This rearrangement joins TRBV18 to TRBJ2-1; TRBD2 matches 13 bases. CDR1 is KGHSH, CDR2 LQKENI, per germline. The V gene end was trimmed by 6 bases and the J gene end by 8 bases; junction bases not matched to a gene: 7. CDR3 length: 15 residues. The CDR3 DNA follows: TGTGCCAGCTCGCCTACTAGCGGGGGGGCATATGAGCAGTTCTTC. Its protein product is CASSPTSGGAYEQFF.

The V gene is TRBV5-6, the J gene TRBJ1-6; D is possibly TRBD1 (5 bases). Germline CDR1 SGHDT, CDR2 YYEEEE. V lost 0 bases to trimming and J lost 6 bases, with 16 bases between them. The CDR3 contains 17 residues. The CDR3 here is CASSLAYVPGTNSPLHF. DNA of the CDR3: TGTGCCAGCAGCTTGGCATATGTTCCAGGGACTAATTCACCCCTCCACTTT.

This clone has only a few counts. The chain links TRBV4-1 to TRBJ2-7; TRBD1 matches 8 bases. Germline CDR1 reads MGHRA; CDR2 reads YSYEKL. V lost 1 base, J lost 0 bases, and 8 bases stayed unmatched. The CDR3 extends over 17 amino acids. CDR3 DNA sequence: TGCGCCAGCAGCCAAGGCGCGGACAGGGCCTCCTCCTACGAGCAGTACTTC. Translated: CASSQGADRASSYEQYF.

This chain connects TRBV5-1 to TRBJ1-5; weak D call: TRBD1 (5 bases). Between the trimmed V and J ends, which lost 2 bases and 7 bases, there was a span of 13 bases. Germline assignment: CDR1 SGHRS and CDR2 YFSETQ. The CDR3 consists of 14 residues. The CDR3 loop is CASSFEGKGQPQHF. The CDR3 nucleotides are TGCGCCAGCAGCTTTGAGGGGAAGGGACAGCCCCAGCATTTT.